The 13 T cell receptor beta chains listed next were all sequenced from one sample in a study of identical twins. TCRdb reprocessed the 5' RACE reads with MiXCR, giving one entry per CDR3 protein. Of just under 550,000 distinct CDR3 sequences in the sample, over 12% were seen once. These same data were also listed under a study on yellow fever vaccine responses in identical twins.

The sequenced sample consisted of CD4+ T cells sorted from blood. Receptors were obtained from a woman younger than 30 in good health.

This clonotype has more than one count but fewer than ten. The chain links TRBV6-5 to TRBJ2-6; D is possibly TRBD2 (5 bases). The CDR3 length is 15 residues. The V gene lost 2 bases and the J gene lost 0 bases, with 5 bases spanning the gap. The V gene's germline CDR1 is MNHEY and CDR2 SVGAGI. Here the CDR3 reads CASSYEGSGANVLTF. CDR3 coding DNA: TGTGCCAGCAGTTACGAGGGCTCTGGGGCCAACGTCCTGACTTTC.

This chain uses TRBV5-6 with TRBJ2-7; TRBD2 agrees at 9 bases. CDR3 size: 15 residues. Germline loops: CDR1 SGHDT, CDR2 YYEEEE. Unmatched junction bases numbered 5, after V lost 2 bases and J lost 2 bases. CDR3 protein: CASSFRAGGPYEQYF. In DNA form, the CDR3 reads TGTGCCAGCAGCTTTCGGGCGGGAGGGCCCTACGAGCAGTACTTC.

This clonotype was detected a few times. The CDR3 reads CASSQLPQGAGTKNIQYF. The CDR3 nucleotides are TGCGCCAGCAGCCAACTTCCCCAGGGGGCAGGAACCAAAAACATTCAGTACTTC. The chain uses TRBV4-1 and TRBJ2-4, with TRBD1 matching 8 bases. Trimming at V came to 2 bases and at J to 2 bases, leaving 11 bases not matched to a gene. This CDR3 has 18 amino acids. From germline, CDR1 is MGHRA and CDR2 YSYEKL.

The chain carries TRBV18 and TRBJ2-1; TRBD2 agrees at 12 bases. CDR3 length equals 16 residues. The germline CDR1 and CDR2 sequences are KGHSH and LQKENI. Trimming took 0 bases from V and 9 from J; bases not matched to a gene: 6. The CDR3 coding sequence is TGTGCCAGCTCACCACCGACGCTAGCGGGAGGGTCTGAGCAGTTCTTC. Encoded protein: CASSPPTLAGGSEQFF.

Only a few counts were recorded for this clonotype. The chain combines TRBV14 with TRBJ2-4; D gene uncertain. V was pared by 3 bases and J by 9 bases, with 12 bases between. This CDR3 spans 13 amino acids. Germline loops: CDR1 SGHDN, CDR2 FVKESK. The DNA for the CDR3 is TGTGCCAGCAGCCACCAACCGACTGGCATTCAGTACTTC. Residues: CASSHQPTGIQYF.

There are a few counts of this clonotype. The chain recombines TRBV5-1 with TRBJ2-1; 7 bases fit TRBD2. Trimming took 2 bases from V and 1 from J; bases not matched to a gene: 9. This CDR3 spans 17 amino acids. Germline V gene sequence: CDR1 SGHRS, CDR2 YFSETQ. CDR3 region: CASSFDAGRLSYNEQFF. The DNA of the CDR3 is TGCGCCAGCAGCTTTGACGCCGGGAGGCTATCCTACAATGAGCAGTTCTTC.

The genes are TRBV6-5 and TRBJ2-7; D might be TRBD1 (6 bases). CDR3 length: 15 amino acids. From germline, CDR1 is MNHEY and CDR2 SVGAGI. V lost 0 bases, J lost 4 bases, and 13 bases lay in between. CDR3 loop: CASSYSSQGAYEQYV. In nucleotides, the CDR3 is TGTGCCAGCAGTTACTCGTCACAGGGTGCGTACGAGCAGTACGTC.

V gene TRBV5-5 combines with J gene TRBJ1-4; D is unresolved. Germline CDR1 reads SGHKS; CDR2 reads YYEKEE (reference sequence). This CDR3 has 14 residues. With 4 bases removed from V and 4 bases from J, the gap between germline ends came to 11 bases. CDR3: CASSPTVFNEKLFF. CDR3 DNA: TGTGCCAGCAGCCCGACTGTATTTAATGAAAAACTGTTTTTT.

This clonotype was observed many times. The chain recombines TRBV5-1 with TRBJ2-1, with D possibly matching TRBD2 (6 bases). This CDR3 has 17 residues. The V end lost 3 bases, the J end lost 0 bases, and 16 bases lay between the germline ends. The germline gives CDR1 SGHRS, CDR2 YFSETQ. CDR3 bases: TGCGCCAGCAGCTCGGGACTTCTGCCACTCTCCTACAATGAGCAGTTCTTC. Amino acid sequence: CASSSGLLPLSYNEQFF.

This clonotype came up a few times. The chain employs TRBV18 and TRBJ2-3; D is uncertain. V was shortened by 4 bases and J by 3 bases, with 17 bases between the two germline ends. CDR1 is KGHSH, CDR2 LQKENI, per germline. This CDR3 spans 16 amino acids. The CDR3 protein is CASSLQTRTVTDTQYF. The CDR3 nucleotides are TGTGCCAGCTCACTCCAGACTCGGACGGTAACAGATACGCAGTATTTT.

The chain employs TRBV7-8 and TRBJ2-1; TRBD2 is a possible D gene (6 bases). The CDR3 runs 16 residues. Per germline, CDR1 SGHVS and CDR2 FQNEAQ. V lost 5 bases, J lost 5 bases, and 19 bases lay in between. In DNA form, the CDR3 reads TGTGCCAGCAGCCCATCAAGGGCGCGGGGCCACAATGAGCAGTTCTTC. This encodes CASSPSRARGHNEQFF.

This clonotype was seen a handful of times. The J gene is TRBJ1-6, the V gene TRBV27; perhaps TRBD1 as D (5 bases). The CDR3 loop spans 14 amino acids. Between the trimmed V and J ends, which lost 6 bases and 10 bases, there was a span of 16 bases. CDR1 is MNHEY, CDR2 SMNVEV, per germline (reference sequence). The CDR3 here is CASRWGRLDSPLHF. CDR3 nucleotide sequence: TGTGCCAGCAGATGGGGGAGGCTGGACTCACCCCTCCACTTT.

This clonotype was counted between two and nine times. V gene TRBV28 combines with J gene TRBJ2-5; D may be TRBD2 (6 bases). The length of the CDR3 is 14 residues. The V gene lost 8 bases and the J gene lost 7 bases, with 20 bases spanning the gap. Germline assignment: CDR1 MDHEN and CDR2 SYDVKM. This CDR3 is CASRREALMGTQYF. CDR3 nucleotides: TGTGCCAGCCGGAGGGAAGCCCTCATGGGGACCCAGTACTTC.